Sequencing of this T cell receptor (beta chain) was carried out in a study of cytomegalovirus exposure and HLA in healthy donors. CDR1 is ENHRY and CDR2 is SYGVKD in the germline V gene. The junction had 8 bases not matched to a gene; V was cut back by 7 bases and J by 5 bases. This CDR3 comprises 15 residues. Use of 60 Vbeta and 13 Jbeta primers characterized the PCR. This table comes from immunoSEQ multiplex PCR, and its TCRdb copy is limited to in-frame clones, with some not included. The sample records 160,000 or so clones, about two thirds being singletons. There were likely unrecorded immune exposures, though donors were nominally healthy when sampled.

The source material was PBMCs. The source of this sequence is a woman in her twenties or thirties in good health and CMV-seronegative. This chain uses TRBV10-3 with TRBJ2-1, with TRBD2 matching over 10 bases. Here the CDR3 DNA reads TGTGCCATCAACAACGGACTAGCGGAGAACAATGAGCAGTTCTTC. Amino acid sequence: CAINNGLAENNEQFF.